The T cell receptor beta chain described here comes from a study of blood T cell repertoires in COVID-19. Under the authors' procedure: Estimation of nucleated cell counts was performed using reference gene primer amplification. TCRdb's copy holds only in-frame clones and misses some; the assay was immunoSEQ multiplex PCR. The D gene and trimming were derived from the DNA, and the V and J assignments and clone size from that table. The sample lists over 100,000 clones; roughly 83% were seen once. The CDR3 consists of 15 residues. Looked up from germline, CDR1 is SGHTS and CDR2 is YDEGEE. V shed 3 bases and J 5 bases; nucleotides not matched to a gene: 8.

The rearrangement joins TRBV5-8 to TRBJ2-1; 7 bases match TRBD2. The clonotype comes from a woman in her seventies with acute or convalescent COVID-19. Sequencing was performed on peripheral blood. This chain's CDR3 is CASSYLAEVNNEQFF. The CDR3 nucleotides read TGTGCCAGCAGCTACCTAGCGGAAGTAAACAATGAGCAGTTCTTC.